These T cell receptor beta chains were read from a single sample in a study of cytotoxic CD8 clonotypes in ibrutinib-treated CLL. TCRdb's copy holds only in-frame clones and misses some; the assay was immunoSEQ multiplex PCR. Among 11,000 or so clones listed, roughly four fifths were seen once. The sequenced sample was PBMCs, obtained at disease progression, from a patient treated with ibrutinib. The source of these receptors is a human donor with chronic lymphocytic leukemia. The CDR3 runs from the conserved cysteine through the conserved F or W. The D gene is left open where the match is weak. Clone size is shown for a subset of rows, as once, few, many or a class of expanded clone.

d_call clone_size j_call v_call cdr3_aa cdr3_nt
NA NA TRBJ1-5 TRBV4-2 CASSQEGGSNQPQHF TGTGCCAGCAGCCAGGAAGGGGGGAGCAATCAGCCCCAGCATTTT
NA NA TRBJ2-7 TRBV28 CASSLLHRAYEQYF TGTGCCAGCAGTTTATTGCACAGGGCCTACGAGCAGTACTTC
NA NA TRBJ2-2 TRBV11-2 CASSSVRARGGELFF TGTGCCAGCAGTTCAGTCCGGGCCCGAGGGGGGGAGCTGTTTTTT
TRBD2 NA TRBJ2-3 TRBV7-8 CASGGTSGIFPGDTQYF TGTGCCAGCGGAGGGACTAGCGGGATTTTTCCAGGGGATACGCAGTATTTT
NA NA TRBJ1-3 TRBV7-6 CASSQPSGNTIYF TGTGCCAGCAGCCAGCCCTCTGGAAACACCATATATTTT
NA NA TRBJ2-7 TRBV28 CASSPPGQGIYEQYF TGTGCCAGCAGCCCCCCGGGCCAGGGGATCTACGAGCAGTACTTC
TRBD2 NA TRBJ2-3 TRBV2 CASTFIAGDTQYF TGTGCCAGCACGTTTATAGCGGGAGATACGCAGTATTTT
NA NA TRBJ2-1 TRBV7-9 CASQESVYNEQFF TGTGCCAGCCAGGAGTCGGTGTACAATGAGCAGTTCTTC
NA once TRBJ2-5 TRBV9 CASSVAGQPQETQYF TGTGCCAGCAGCGTCGCCGGACAGCCCCAAGAGACCCAGTACTTC
TRBD1 NA TRBJ2-7 TRBV14 CASSQDSGQGSEQYF TGTGCCAGCAGCCAAGATTCGGGACAGGGTTCCGAGCAGTACTTC